These 16 T cell receptor beta chains share one sample of origin, sequenced in a study of cytomegalovirus exposure and HLA in healthy donors (dated by TCRdb to about 2017). Libraries were prepared through the immunoSEQ multiplex PCR assay. For the multiplex PCR, a mixture combining 60 forward primers for TCR Vbeta segments and 13 reverse primers for TCR Jbeta segments was used. In TCRdb, the immuneACCESS table is reduced to in-frame sequences with V and J assigned. These tables do not hold every clone; where another copy was compared, an unresolved V gene accounts for under half, and the others remain unexplained. In this sample's table one finds about 42,000 clones. Together, the top ten hold less than 1.5% of the sample. The sequenced sample consisted of PBMCs. Receptors originate from a man aged 30 to 39 in good health and CMV-seronegative.

The chain employs TRBV5-4 and TRBJ2-7; TRBD2 matches 13 bases. This CDR3 has 15 residues. Trimming took 4 bases from V and 6 from J; bases not matched to a gene: 7. Germline values: CDR1 SGHNT, CDR2 YYREEE (reference sequence). The CDR3 nucleotides are TGTGCCAGCAGCAGTAGACTAGCGGGAGGTAGCGAGCAGTACTTC. Translation: CASSSRLAGGSEQYF.

The chain combines TRBV6-1 with TRBJ1-4; D is unclear. The CDR3 spans 15 residues. Trimming left V 0 bases short and J 6 bases short, with 11 bases between. CDR1 MNHNS and CDR2 SASEGT come from the germline V gene. CDR3 amino acids: CASSEARGIDEKLFF. The CDR3 region has the DNA TGTGCCAGCAGTGAAGCGAGAGGGATCGATGAAAAACTGTTTTTT.

The CDR3, as DNA: TGTGCCATCCTGCTGACTAGATCGAACACCGGGGAGCTGTTTTTT. Translated, it gives CAILLTRSNTGELFF. The chain combines TRBV10-3 with TRBJ2-2; TRBD2 is a possible D gene (6 bases). Per germline, CDR1 ENHRY and CDR2 SYGVKD. V lost 8 bases to trimming and J lost 0 bases, with 13 bases between them. The CDR3 is 15 residues long.

Written as DNA, the CDR3 is TGCGCCAGCAGCCAAGAGTGGGGGGAACCCTACGAGCAGTACTTC. Its translation: CASSQEWGEPYEQYF. This chain connects TRBV4-3 to TRBJ2-7, with a possible D match to TRBD2 (6 bases). Trimming removed 0 bases from V and 2 bases from J, with 11 bases in between. The CDR3 loop spans 15 amino acids. The germline V gene has CDR1 LGHNA and CDR2 YSLEER.

The J gene is TRBJ2-2, the V gene TRBV4-1; TRBD2 aligns across 11 bases. The length of the CDR3 is 16 residues. Germline V CDR1 and CDR2: MGHRA, YSYEKL. V was clipped by 5 bases and J by 3 bases; unmatched bases: 5. The CDR3 sequence: CASSIPGLADTGELFF. DNA for the CDR3: TGCGCCAGCAGCATTCCGGGACTAGCGGACACCGGGGAGCTGTTTTTT.

J is TRBJ2-2 and V is TRBV9; the D gene is possibly TRBD2 (5 bases). Trimming removed 0 bases at V and 0 bases at J, with 12 bases between. This CDR3 is 17 amino acids long. Germline lookup yields CDR1 SGDLS and CDR2 YYNGEE. Here the CDR3 DNA reads TGTGCCAGCAGCGTAGCTGGACTGGCCTCGAACACCGGGGAGCTGTTTTTT. This translates into CASSVAGLASNTGELFF.

This chain uses TRBV5-6 with TRBJ1-2; D perhaps matches TRBD1 (6 bases). The length of the CDR3 is 13 residues. The V gene lost 3 bases and the J gene lost 4 bases, with 10 bases spanning the gap. Germline loops: CDR1 SGHDT, CDR2 YYEEEE. This CDR3 is CASSSQGLYGYTF. CDR3 DNA: TGTGCCAGCAGCTCACAGGGCCTCTATGGCTACACCTTC.

The J gene is TRBJ2-7, the V gene TRBV7-9; TRBD2 matches 7 bases. After removal of 4 bases from V and 4 bases from J, the junction contained 10 bases not matched to a gene. Germline CDR1 SEHNR, CDR2 FQNEAQ (reference sequence). There are 15 residues in the CDR3. CDR3 coding DNA: TGTGCCAGCAGCTACCCGGCGGGAGCGTTTTACGAGCAGTACTTC. This translates into CASSYPAGAFYEQYF.

The J gene is TRBJ1-2, the V gene TRBV4-3; D is possibly TRBD1 (6 bases). V was trimmed by 0 bases and J by 3 bases, leaving 8 bases between them. CDR1 and CDR2 (germline): LGHNA, YSLEER. The CDR3 spans 14 residues. The CDR3 DNA reads TGCGCCAGCAGCCAAGATCGACAGGACTATGGCTACACCTTC. This encodes CASSQDRQDYGYTF.

The rearrangement joins TRBV7-9 to TRBJ1-1; D remains unclear. The CDR3 runs 14 residues. The germline gives CDR1 SEHNR, CDR2 FQNEAQ (reference sequence). V gave up 5 bases and J gave up 1 base, with 11 bases separating them. CDR3 in amino acids: CASSRTGGNTEAFF. CDR3 in DNA: TGTGCCAGCAGCAGAACGGGAGGGAACACTGAAGCTTTCTTT.

The chain is built from TRBV15 and TRBJ2-1; 7 nucleotides match TRBD2. The germline gives CDR1 LNHNV, CDR2 YYDKDF (reference sequence). V shed 1 base, J shed 8 bases, and the junction held 8 bases outside the gene matches. The CDR3 spans 15 residues. The CDR3 DNA sequence: TGTGCCACCAGCAGAGCTCGCGGGAGTTCTGATGAGCAGTTCTTC. Protein: CATSRARGSSDEQFF.

The rearrangement uses TRBV5-6 and TRBJ2-1, with TRBD2 matching 9 bases. The CDR3 is 16 amino acids. Germline V gene data show CDR1 as SGHDT and CDR2 as YYEEEE. Trimming took 1 base from V and 6 from J; bases not matched to a gene: 8. The CDR3 sequence: CASSLSGTSFSNEQFF. Written as DNA, the CDR3 is TGTGCCAGCAGCTTGTCCGGGACTAGCTTCTCCAATGAGCAGTTCTTC.

The chain is built from TRBV13 and TRBJ2-6; 9 bases align to TRBD2. V trimming: 5 bases; J trimming: 0 bases; junction bases outside the gene matches: 11. Germline CDR1 and CDR2: PRHDT and FYEKMQ (reference sequence). The CDR3 has 19 amino acids. CDR3 DNA sequence: TGTGCCAGCAGCGTTCGCTTTAGCGGGGGCCCCTCTGGGGCCAACGTCCTGACTTTC. The encoded protein is CASSVRFSGGPSGANVLTF.

The chain is built from TRBV5-1 and TRBJ2-3, with D hard to call. Looked up from germline, CDR1 is SGHRS and CDR2 is YFSETQ. Deletions cut 3 bases from V and 2 bases from J, with 7 bases between. There are 13 residues in the CDR3. The CDR3: CASSSSPTDTQYF. DNA of the CDR3: TGCGCCAGCAGCTCGTCCCCCACAGATACGCAGTATTTT.

The rearrangement uses TRBV5-6 and TRBJ2-3; 9 bases fit TRBD1. The CDR3 runs to 16 residues. V lost 0 bases to trimming and J lost 7 bases; unmatched junction nucleotides: 9. Per the germline V gene, CDR1 is SGHDT and CDR2 is YYEEEE. CDR3 DNA: TGTGCCAGCAGCTTGGTCCCGGGACAGGGCCTTAATACGCAGTATTTT. It encodes CASSLVPGQGLNTQYF.

The chain couples TRBV10-3 to TRBJ2-6, with D possibly matching TRBD2 (5 bases). The V end lost 3 bases, the J end lost 2 bases, and 8 bases lay between the germline ends. Germline loops: CDR1 ENHRY, CDR2 SYGVKD. CDR3 length equals 15 residues. DNA for the CDR3: TGTGCCATCAGTGATTCCGGGACTGGGGCCAACGTCCTGACTTTC. It encodes CAISDSGTGANVLTF.